The rows below give T cell receptor beta chains drawn from one sample of a study of CD8+CD57+ T cells in acquired aplastic anemia. TCRdb recomputed calls from the reads with MiXCR, one row per CDR3 protein. In the table there are about 160,000 distinct CDR3 sequences, less than 50% of which are singletons. The material sequenced was sorted CD4+, CD8+, or CD8+CD57+ T cells (not recorded which) from PBMCs. Source of these receptors: a human donor with aplastic anemia. The CDR3 runs from the conserved cysteine through the conserved F or W. A D gene is named only where the DNA matches it firmly. A clone size is listed for some rows: how often the clone was seen (once, few, many), or a class if it is expanded.

j_gene	abundance	v_gene	d_gene	CDR3aa	CDR3nt
TRBJ2-5	.	TRBV7-3	TRBD2	CASSLSGGRAETQYF	TGTGCCAGCAGCTTAAGTGGCGGGAGGGCCGAGACCCAGTACTTC
TRBJ2-2	many	TRBV27	.	CASSSGTGELFF	TGTGCCAGCAGTTCGGGGACCGGGGAGCTGTTTTTT
TRBJ2-1	.	TRBV2	.	CASSEEESYEQFF	TGTGCCAGCAGTGAGGAGGAGTCTTATGAGCAGTTCTTC
TRBJ2-2	few	TRBV6-4	.	CASSVTGTGELFF	TGTGCCAGCAGTGTAACAGGCACCGGGGAGCTGTTTTTT
TRBJ2-1	many	TRBV9	TRBD2	CASSPSGGVGLGEQFF	TGTGCCAGCAGCCCCTCGGGGGGGGTCGGTTTGGGCGAGCAGTTCTTC
TRBJ1-2	.	TRBV9	TRBD1	CASSVGTGGTGYTF	TGTGCCAGCAGCGTAGGGACAGGGGGTACGGGCTACACCTTC
TRBJ2-1	.	TRBV15	.	CATSRDGLSYNEQFF	TGTGCCACCAGCAGAGATGGGCTCTCCTACAATGAGCAGTTCTTC
TRBJ2-7	.	TRBV18	.	CASSPPPGQPISYEQYF	TGTGCCAGCTCACCACCTCCGGGACAACCGATCTCCTACGAGCAGTACTTC
TRBJ2-3	.	TRBV2	.	CASSYFSPPDTQYF	TGTGCCAGCAGCTACTTCTCGCCCCCCGATACGCAGTATTTT
TRBJ2-1	.	TRBV15	TRBD1	CASSLGTGGADPYNEQFF	TGTGCCAGCAGCCTAGGGACAGGGGGCGCGGATCCCTACAATGAGCAGTTCTTC
TRBJ2-7	many	TRBV6-1	TRBD2	CASSLGRDYTEQYF	TGTGCCAGCAGCCTTGGCCGGGACTATACTGAGCAGTACTTC
TRBJ2-1	.	TRBV20-1	.	CSAPPDGSSYNEQFF	TGCAGTGCGCCGCCCGACGGGAGCTCCTACAATGAGCAGTTCTTC
TRBJ1-2	many	TRBV2	TRBD1	CASSEVGQGKDYGYTF	TGTGCCAGCAGTGAAGTCGGACAGGGGAAGGACTATGGCTACACCTTC
TRBJ2-2	.	TRBV27	.	CASSGDRGANTGELFF	TGTGCCAGCAGTGGAGACCGGGGAGCGAACACCGGGGAGCTGTTTTTT
TRBJ2-7	.	TRBV24-1	.	CATSDLGDSRGGEQYF	TGTGCCACCAGTGATTTGGGTGACAGCCGGGGCGGCGAGCAGTACTTC
TRBJ1-1	.	TRBV10-3	.	CASSTPVHTEAFF	TGTGCCAGCAGTACCCCGGTCCACACTGAAGCTTTCTTT
TRBJ2-7	many	TRBV13	TRBD1	CASSLRTGYYEQYF	TGTGCCAGCAGCTTAAGGACAGGATACTACGAGCAGTACTTC
TRBJ2-5	many	TRBV20-1	TRBD1	CSARTGAVYPGETQYF	TGCAGTGCTCGGACAGGGGCCGTATATCCGGGAGAGACCCAGTACTTC
TRBJ2-2	.	TRBV10-3	.	CASRVTTGELFF	TGTGCCAGCAGGGTAACCACCGGGGAGCTGTTTTTT
TRBJ2-1	.	TRBV2	.	CASSELSGTQQFF	TGTGCCAGCAGTGAACTCTCCGGGACTCAGCAGTTCTTC
TRBJ2-2	.	TRBV9	.	CASSVGGLFF	TGTGCCAGCAGCGTGGGTGGGCTGTTTTTT
TRBJ2-7	many	TRBV7-8	TRBD2	CASSPPAGEREQYF	TGTGCCAGCAGCCCGCCTGCGGGAGAACGCGAGCAGTACTTC
TRBJ1-5	.	TRBV3-1	.	CASSPAGAVGGPQHF	TGTGCCAGCAGCCCGGCAGGGGCGGTCGGTGGGCCCCAGCATTTT
TRBJ1-1	many	TRBV6-5	.	CASSYSRRQLAEAFF	TGTGCCAGCAGTTACTCTCGTAGGCAGTTGGCTGAAGCTTTCTTT
TRBJ2-5	.	TRBV20-1	.	CSASTGGGETQYF	TGCAGTGCTTCAACAGGGGGAGGGGAGACCCAGTACTTC
TRBJ1-2	.	TRBV30	.	CAWSPLGSSRTF	TGTGCCTGGAGTCCCCTAGGATCGTCGAGGACCTTC
TRBJ2-5	few	TRBV2	.	CASSTTSGTQYF	TGTGCCAGCAGTACTACGTCGGGGACCCAGTACTTC
TRBJ2-1	many	TRBV12-3/TRBV12-4	.	CASSFGRRGEQFF	TGTGCCAGCAGTTTCGGACGGAGGGGCGAGCAGTTCTTC
TRBJ2-3	many	TRBV20-1	.	CSAPDVTDTQYF	TGCAGTGCTCCGGACGTCACAGATACGCAGTATTTT
TRBJ2-1	many	TRBV11-2	.	CASSSGRDYNEQFF	TGTGCCAGCAGCTCGGGCAGAGACTACAATGAGCAGTTCTTC
TRBJ1-2	many	TRBV2	TRBD1	CASSEADRGAGDGYTF	TGTGCCAGCAGTGAAGCAGACAGGGGGGCGGGAGATGGCTACACCTTC
TRBJ2-7	.	TRBV9	.	CASSVGVSSYEQYF	TGTGCCAGCAGCGTAGGGGTCAGCTCCTACGAGCAGTACTTC
TRBJ2-7	.	TRBV29-1	.	CSYGVGLAYEQYF	TGCAGCTACGGGGTAGGGTTGGCCTACGAGCAGTACTTC
TRBJ1-1	many	TRBV7-8	.	CASSSGGENTEAFF	TGTGCCAGCAGCTCGGGGGGGGAGAACACTGAAGCTTTCTTT
TRBJ1-1	many	TRBV13	.	CASSLGPRGATEAFF	TGTGCCAGCAGCTTAGGCCCTCGGGGTGCCACTGAAGCTTTCTTT
TRBJ1-1	.	TRBV6-1	.	CASSLNHRTDTEAFF	TGTGCCAGCAGCCTCAATCACCGGACAGACACTGAAGCTTTCTTT
TRBJ1-2	.	TRBV5-4	.	CASSLGGSTSNYGYTF	TGTGCCAGCAGCTTGGGGGGCAGTACTTCTAACTATGGCTACACCTTC
TRBJ1-2	few	TRBV27	.	CASGGQEIDYGYTF	TGTGCCAGTGGGGGGCAGGAGATAGACTATGGCTACACCTTC
TRBJ1-5	.	TRBV29-1	TRBD1	CSVTQVTGNQPQHF	TGCAGCGTGACCCAAGTGACAGGGAATCAGCCCCAGCATTTT
TRBJ2-7	.	TRBV15	.	CATSSLGPEQYF	TGTGCCACCAGCAGTTTAGGCCCCGAGCAGTATTTC
TRBJ2-1	.	TRBV24-1	TRBD2	CATSQLAGSNEQFF	TGTGCCACCAGTCAACTAGCGGGAAGCAATGAGCAGTTCTTC
TRBJ2-2	.	TRBV29-1	TRBD2	CSVEGTRAGGTGELFF	TGCAGCGTTGAAGGGACGAGGGCGGGAGGCACCGGGGAGCTGTTTTTT
TRBJ2-2	many	TRBV14	.	CASSQDWTGELFF	TGTGCCAGCAGCCAAGACTGGACCGGGGAGCTGTTTTTT
TRBJ2-2	.	TRBV7-9	TRBD2	CASNLAGGNTGELFF	TGTGCCAGCAACCTCGCGGGGGGGAACACCGGGGAGCTGTTTTTT
TRBJ1-1	few	TRBV11-1	TRBD1	CASSPWDRGNTEAFF	TGTGCCAGCAGCCCGTGGGACAGGGGGAACACTGAAGCTTTCTTT
TRBJ1-1	.	TRBV25-1	TRBD1	CASSEDRAVNTEAFF	TGTGCCAGCAGTGAAGACAGGGCCGTGAACACTGAAGCTTTCTTT
TRBJ2-1	few	TRBV15	.	CATSRAANSYNEQFF	TGTGCCACCAGCAGAGCAGCTAACTCCTACAATGAGCAGTTCTTC
TRBJ2-6	.	TRBV24-1	.	CATSVSGANVLTF	TGTGCCACCAGTGTTTCTGGGGCCAACGTCCTGACTTTC
TRBJ2-2	many	TRBV7-3	TRBD2	CASSAGRGRDTGELFF	TGTGCCAGCAGCGCCGGCCGCGGGAGGGACACCGGGGAGCTGTTTTTT
TRBJ2-7	.	TRBV19	.	CASSPQGDTYEQYF	TGTGCCAGTAGTCCCCAGGGTGATACCTACGAGCAGTACTTC
TRBJ2-6	.	TRBV30	TRBD1	CAWSLETGGGGANVLTF	TGTGCCTGGAGCCTCGAGACAGGGGGCGGTGGGGCCAACGTCCTGACTTTC
TRBJ2-5	.	TRBV19	.	CASSMAREETQYF	TGTGCCAGTAGTATGGCAAGGGAAGAGACCCAGTACTTC
TRBJ2-3	.	TRBV20-1	.	CSARHLGGPYRDTQYF	TGCAGTGCTAGACACCTCGGGGGCCCTTATCGGGATACGCAGTATTTT